The 4 T cell receptor beta chains presented below share a single source sample, sequenced in a study of OX40 agonist ivuxolimab in advanced cancers. Here immunoSEQ multiplex PCR was the method, and the copy in TCRdb shows in-frame clones only, minus some. The sample carries more than 40,000 clones, over 60% recorded once. The sequencing used CD4+ or CD8+ T cells sorted from blood, collected in a trial of the OX40 agonist ivuxolimab. All receptors come from an adult with an advanced solid tumor such as melanoma, head and neck, liver or kidney cancer.

The genes are TRBV5-4 and TRBJ2-7; TRBD2 matches 8 bases. Germline V gives CDR1 SGHNT, CDR2 YYREEE (reference sequence). Trimming removed 6 bases from V and 2 bases from J; junction bases left unmatched: 10. The length of the CDR3 is 15 residues. CDR3: CASKLTLAGTYEQYF. The CDR3 nucleotides are TGTGCCAGCAAGCTTACATTAGCGGGGACCTACGAGCAGTACTTC.

The V and J genes are TRBV6-6 and TRBJ1-1; 7 nucleotides align to TRBD1. Germline CDR1 and CDR2: MNHNY and SVGAGI (reference sequence). The CDR3 extends over 15 amino acids. After removal of 6 bases from V and 1 base from J, the junction contained 8 bases not matched to a gene. The CDR3 sequence is CASSSKRQGNTEAFF. The CDR3 DNA follows: TGTGCCAGCAGCTCAAAGAGACAGGGGAACACTGAAGCTTTCTTT.

The chain couples TRBV9 to TRBJ2-5, with 9 bases identical to TRBD1. V was pared by 3 bases and J by 5 bases, with 8 bases of the junction left unmatched. Germline-derived CDR1 and CDR2 are SGDLS and YYNGEE. The CDR3 length is 15 residues. The CDR3 DNA reads as TGTGCCAGCAGCGAAACAGGGGGCGCGGGGGAGACCCAGTACTTC. Protein: CASSETGGAGETQYF.

The table lists this clone with a few counts. The J gene is TRBJ2-3, the V gene TRBV18; D ambiguous. The CDR3 has 13 residues. The V end lost 2 bases, the J end lost 3 bases, and 6 bases lay between the germline ends. From germline, CDR1 is KGHSH and CDR2 LQKENI. The CDR3 is CASSPGQTDTQYF. In nucleotides, the CDR3 is TGTGCCAGCTCACCAGGTCAGACAGATACGCAGTATTTT.